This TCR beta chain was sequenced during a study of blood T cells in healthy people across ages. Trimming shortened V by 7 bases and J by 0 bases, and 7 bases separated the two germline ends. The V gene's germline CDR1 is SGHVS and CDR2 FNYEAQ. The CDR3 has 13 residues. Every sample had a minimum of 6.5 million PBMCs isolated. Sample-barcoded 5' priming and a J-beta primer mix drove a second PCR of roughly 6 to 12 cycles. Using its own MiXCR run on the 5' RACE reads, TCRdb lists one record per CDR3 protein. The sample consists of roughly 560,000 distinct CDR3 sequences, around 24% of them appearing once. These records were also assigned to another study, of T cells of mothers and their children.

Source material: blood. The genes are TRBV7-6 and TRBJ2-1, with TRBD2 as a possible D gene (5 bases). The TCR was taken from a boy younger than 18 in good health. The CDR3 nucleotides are TGTGCCAGCAAAGGACTCTCCTACAATGAGCAGTTCTTC. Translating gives CASKGLSYNEQFF. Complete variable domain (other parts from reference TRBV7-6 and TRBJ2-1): GAGVSQSPRYKVTKRGQDVALRCDPISGHVSLYWYRQALGQGPEFLTYFNYEAQQDKSGLPNDRFSAERPEGSISTLTIQRTEQRDSAMYRCASKGLSYNEQFFGPGTRLTVL.